This T cell receptor beta chain was found in a study of T cell changes during pregnancy in multiple sclerosis (dated by TCRdb to about 2019). At the level of the whole study: The study examined how the T cell repertoire changed over the course of pregnancy in women with multiple sclerosis.

Deletion took 4 bases off V and 4 bases off J, with a span of 11 bases between the germline ends. The germline V gene yields SGHDT for CDR1 and YYEEEE for CDR2. From cysteine to phenylalanine, the CDR3 is 13 amino acids long. The entry retains the CDR3 DNA only, 39 bases that are in frame from base 1. Of note for this clone: Its antigen remains undetermined. Base qualities are not at hand, and no much larger clone is one base apart.

Library preparation used the immunoSEQ multiplex PCR assay. TCRdb limited this immuneACCESS table to in-frame rearrangements with V and J called. A share of clones is missing; checked studies link under half to unresolved V genes, and the rest is unexplained. The sample table contains around 120,000 clones; only one count was recorded for about nine tenths of them. Of the sample, 3.5% is held by the ten largest clones. The chain couples TRBV5-6 to TRBJ1-2; a weak D assignment points to TRBD1 (5 bases agree). The material was peripheral blood, obtained after pregnancy. The origin of this receptor is a female donor with multiple sclerosis, enrolled in a pregnancy study. The DNA reads as follows: TGTGCCAGCAGCCCGCGGGGGGTCTATGGCTACACCTTC. This gives the protein CASSPRGVYGYTF.